Listed below are T cell receptor beta chains from one sample, sequenced in a study of cytomegalovirus exposure and HLA in healthy donors. The protocol was immunoSEQ multiplex PCR, while the TCRdb copy is restricted to in-frame clones and leaves out a portion. The sample shows some 180,000 clones, approximately 86% of them seen only once. The sequenced material came from PBMCs. Every receptor here comes from a man aged 25 to 45 in good health and CMV-seropositive. The CDR3 runs from the conserved cysteine through the conserved F or W. D genes are given only for firm matches. Some rows mark clone size as missing; the rest say once, few, many or name a class of expanded clone.

cdr3_aa cdr3_nt j_call clone_size d_call cdr3_length v_call
CASRLDSSYEQYF TGTGCCAGCAGATTGGACAGCTCCTACGAGCAGTACTTC TRBJ2-7 - - 13 TRBV2
CASSYGQGNNEQFF TGTGCCAGCAGCTACGGACAGGGGAACAATGAGCAGTTCTTC TRBJ2-1 - TRBD1 14 TRBV2
CASSQDFREQFF TGCGCCAGCAGCCAAGATTTCAGGGAGCAGTTCTTC TRBJ2-1 - - 12 TRBV4-1
CAWSVRGKGIQYF TGTGCCTGGAGTGTCCGGGGGAAAGGGATTCAGTACTTC TRBJ2-4 - - 13 TRBV30
CASSPTTGSNEQFF TGTGCCAGCTCACCGACTACAGGGTCCAATGAGCAGTTCTTC TRBJ2-1 - - 14 TRBV18
CASSPQTGTYEQYF TGTGCCAGCAGCCCTCAGACAGGAACCTACGAGCAGTACTTC TRBJ2-7 - - 14 TRBV7-9
CAWSEGVGSPLHF TGTGCCTGGAGTGAAGGGGTTGGATCACCCCTCCACTTT TRBJ1-6 once - 13 TRBV30
CASSLRGGYIQYF TGCGCCAGCAGCTTACGTGGGGGGTACATTCAGTACTTC TRBJ2-4 - - 13 TRBV5-1
CASSYSIPKPQHF TGTGCCAGCAGTTACTCAATTCCAAAGCCCCAGCATTTT TRBJ1-5 - - 13 TRBV6-6
CASTPRAGGTRNEQFF TGTGCCAGCACCCCCAGGGCGGGAGGCACGCGGAATGAGCAGTTCTTC TRBJ2-1 - TRBD2 16 TRBV28
CASSLSAPTNEKLFF TGTGCCAGCAGTTTATCGGCCCCAACTAATGAAAAACTGTTTTTT TRBJ1-4 - - 15 TRBV28
CASSLQGYNSPLHF TGTGCCAGCAGCTTACAGGGTTACAATTCACCCCTCCACTTT TRBJ1-6 - - 14 TRBV5-4
CSVEADTKETQYF TGCAGCGTTGAGGCGGATACCAAGGAGACCCAGTACTTC TRBJ2-5 - - 13 TRBV29-1
CASSSQNQETQYF TGTGCCAGCAGTTCCCAAAACCAAGAGACCCAGTACTTC TRBJ2-5 - - 13 TRBV28
CASSHLPHRGNTIYF TGTGCCAGCAGTCACCTCCCACATCGTGGAAACACCATATATTTT TRBJ1-3 - - 15 TRBV27
CASSQDGNQPQHF TGCGCCAGCAGCCAAGACGGCAATCAGCCCCAGCATTTT TRBJ1-5 - - 13 TRBV4-3
CASSGLPWDTGPFF TGTGCCAGCAGTGGCCTCCCCTGGGACACCGGCCCGTTCTTC TRBJ2-1 - - 14 TRBV2
CASSESRGRGVNQPQHF TGTGCCAGCAGTGAAAGTAGGGGGCGCGGGGTCAATCAGCCCCAGCATTTT TRBJ1-5 - TRBD1 17 TRBV6-1
CASSLREGRTEAFF TGCGCCAGCAGCCTCCGGGAAGGCCGCACTGAAGCTTTCTTT TRBJ1-1 - - 14 TRBV5-1
CASTERQDTQYF TGTGCCAGCACGGAGCGGCAGGATACGCAGTATTTT TRBJ2-3 - - 12 TRBV13
CASSYGQWNTGELFF TGTGCCAGCAGTTACGGGCAGTGGAACACCGGGGAGCTGTTTTTT TRBJ2-2 once - 15 TRBV6-5
CSVAFGQGRDQPQHF TGCAGCGTCGCATTCGGACAGGGGAGGGATCAGCCCCAGCATTTT TRBJ1-5 - TRBD1 15 TRBV29-1
CASSDHGADEQYF TGTGCCAGCAGTGACCATGGGGCTGACGAGCAGTACTTC TRBJ2-7 - - 13 TRBV2
CSVEQGARETQYF TGCAGCGTTGAACAGGGGGCGAGGGAGACCCAGTACTTC TRBJ2-5 - TRBD1 13 TRBV29-1
CASSGGSEAFF TGTGCCAGCAGTGGAGGGAGTGAAGCTTTCTTT TRBJ1-1 - - 11 TRBV27
CASTGQGRMTQYF TGTGCCAGCACGGGTCAGGGACGGATGACCCAGTACTTC TRBJ2-5 - - 13 TRBV2
CASSQAGRGETGELFF TGCGCCAGCAGCCAAGCCGGCAGGGGAGAAACCGGGGAGCTGTTTTTT TRBJ2-2 few - 16 TRBV4-1
CASSFASGATYEQYF TGTGCCAGCAGCTTTGCTAGCGGGGCCACCTACGAGCAGTACTTC TRBJ2-7 - TRBD2 15 TRBV7-3
CASTFGTGGYNEQFF TGTGCCAGCACCTTCGGGACAGGGGGTTACAATGAGCAGTTCTTC TRBJ2-1 - TRBD1 15 TRBV28
CASSLVPGGTEAFF TGCGCCAGCAGCTTGGTTCCGGGGGGCACTGAAGCTTTCTTT TRBJ1-1 - - 14 TRBV5-1
CASSTSRGITDTQYF TGTGCCAGCAGCACCTCCAGGGGAATCACAGATACGCAGTATTTT TRBJ2-3 - - 15 TRBV13
CASSYKGTGGVTEAFF TGTGCCAGCAGTTATAAGGGGACAGGGGGCGTCACTGAAGCTTTCTTT TRBJ1-1 - TRBD1 16 TRBV6-5
CASTLTGTLTYEQYF TGTGCCAGTACCCTAACCGGGACACTAACCTACGAGCAGTACTTC TRBJ2-7 - - 15 TRBV19
CASSQDNRAPSNYGYTF TGCGCCAGCAGCCAAGATAACCGGGCGCCCTCAAACTATGGCTACACCTTC TRBJ1-2 - - 17 TRBV4-3
CASSLGPPGQAGTEAFF TGTGCCAGCAGCTTAGGGCCTCCGGGACAGGCGGGCACTGAAGCTTTCTTT TRBJ1-1 - TRBD1 17 TRBV7-2
CASSLGRGGRTDTQYF TGTGCCAGCAGCTTGGGGCGGGGGGGACGCACAGATACGCAGTATTTT TRBJ2-3 once TRBD2 16 TRBV7-9
CASRYLGLEDGYTF TGTGCCAGTAGATACCTGGGACTAGAAGATGGCTACACCTTC TRBJ1-2 - - 14 TRBV19
CASSERGGDEQYF TGTGCCAGCAGTGAAAGAGGGGGCGACGAGCAGTACTTC TRBJ2-7 once TRBD1 13 TRBV6-1
CASSRQGGTNTGELFF TGTGCCAGCAGCAGACAGGGGGGCACGAACACCGGGGAGCTGTTTTTT TRBJ2-2 - TRBD1 16 TRBV11-3
CASSIGTSGGADEQFF TGTGCCAGCAGCATCGGGACTAGCGGGGGGGCAGATGAGCAGTTCTTC TRBJ2-1 - TRBD2 16 TRBV9
CASSSSGGFSYGYTF TGCGCCAGCAGCTCCAGTGGGGGCTTTAGCTATGGCTACACCTTC TRBJ1-2 - - 15 TRBV4-3
CASSTFQGAGETQYF TGTGCCAGTAGTACTTTTCAGGGGGCAGGAGAGACCCAGTACTTC TRBJ2-5 - TRBD1 15 TRBV19
CASSSWTEKLFF TGTGCCAGCAGCTCGTGGACCGAAAAACTGTTTTTT TRBJ1-4 once - 12 TRBV11-3
CSAGQIVQETQYF TGCAGCGCGGGACAGATAGTTCAAGAGACCCAGTACTTC TRBJ2-5 - TRBD1 13 TRBV29-1
CASSLPGTSGYLNDEQYF TGTGCCAGCAGCTTACCTGGGACTAGCGGGTACCTGAATGACGAGCAGTACTTC TRBJ2-7 - TRBD2 18 TRBV11-2
CASREGGTTYEQYF TGCGCCAGCAGGGAGGGGGGGACAACCTACGAGCAGTACTTC TRBJ2-7 - - 14 TRBV10-2
CASARGVSYEQYF TGTGCCAGCGCCCGGGGAGTCTCCTACGAGCAGTACTTC TRBJ2-7 - - 13 TRBV7-9
CSVIAGSRDTEAFF TGCAGCGTCATAGCAGGGTCGCGGGACACTGAAGCTTTCTTT TRBJ1-1 - - 14 TRBV29-1
CASRTLAGGPDTQYF TGTGCCAGCCGTACTCTAGCGGGAGGCCCAGATACGCAGTATTTT TRBJ2-3 - TRBD2 15 TRBV27
CATLSGVNTEAFF TGTGCCACATTATCAGGGGTGAACACTGAAGCTTTCTTT TRBJ1-1 - - 13 TRBV11-2
CASSFGAGDQPQHF TGCGCCAGCAGCTTTGGGGCAGGGGATCAGCCCCAGCATTTT TRBJ1-5 - - 14 TRBV5-1
CASSFLLDTGELFF TGTGCCAGCAGCTTCCTACTCGACACCGGGGAGCTGTTTTTT TRBJ2-2 - - 14 TRBV7-6
CASSPLGGGDTEAFF TGCGCCAGCAGCCCCCTCGGGGGCGGGGACACTGAAGCTTTCTTT TRBJ1-1 - - 15 TRBV5-1
CASSLAGGTYNEQFF TGTGCCAGCAGCCTAGCGGGAGGGACATACAATGAGCAGTTCTTC TRBJ2-1 - TRBD2 15 TRBV7-3